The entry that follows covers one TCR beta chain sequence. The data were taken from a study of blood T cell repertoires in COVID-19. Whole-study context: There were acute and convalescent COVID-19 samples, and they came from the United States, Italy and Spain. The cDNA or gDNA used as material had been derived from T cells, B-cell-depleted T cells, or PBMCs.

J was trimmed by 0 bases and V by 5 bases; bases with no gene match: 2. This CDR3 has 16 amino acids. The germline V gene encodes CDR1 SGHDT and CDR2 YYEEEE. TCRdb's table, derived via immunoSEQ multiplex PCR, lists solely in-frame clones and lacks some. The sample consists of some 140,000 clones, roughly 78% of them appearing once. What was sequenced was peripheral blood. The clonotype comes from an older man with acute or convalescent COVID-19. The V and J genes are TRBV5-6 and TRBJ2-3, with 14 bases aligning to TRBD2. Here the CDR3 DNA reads TGTGCCAGCAGGAGACTAGCGGGGGGGAGCACAGATACGCAGTATTTT. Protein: CASRRLAGGSTDTQYF. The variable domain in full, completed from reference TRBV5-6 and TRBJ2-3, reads DAGVTQSPTHLIKTRGQQVTLRCSPKSGHDTVSWYQQALGQGPQFIFQYYEEEERQRGNFPDRFSGHQFPNYSSELNVNALLLGDSALYLCASRRLAGGSTDTQYFGPGTRLTVL.